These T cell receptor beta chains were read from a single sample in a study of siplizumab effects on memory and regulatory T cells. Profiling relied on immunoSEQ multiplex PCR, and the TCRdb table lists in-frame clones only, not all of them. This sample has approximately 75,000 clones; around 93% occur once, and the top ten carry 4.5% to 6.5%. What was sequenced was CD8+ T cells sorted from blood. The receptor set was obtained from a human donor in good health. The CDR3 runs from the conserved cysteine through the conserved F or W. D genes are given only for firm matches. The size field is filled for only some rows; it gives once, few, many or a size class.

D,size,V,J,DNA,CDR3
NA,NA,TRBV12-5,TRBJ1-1,TGTGCTAGTGGCCCCGGGAGCGGCACTGAAGCTTTCTTT,CASGPGSGTEAFF
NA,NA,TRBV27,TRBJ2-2,TGTGCCAGCAGCTCTCTAAACACCGGGGAGCTGTTTTTT,CASSSLNTGELFF
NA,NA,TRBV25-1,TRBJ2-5,TGTGCCAGCAGTGATAGCGAGACCCAGTACTTC,CASSDSETQYF
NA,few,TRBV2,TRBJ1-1,TGTGCCAGCAGTGAATACCAGGGGCATATGGCTGAAGCTTTCTTT,CASSEYQGHMAEAFF
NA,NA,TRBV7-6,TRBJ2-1,TGTGCCAGCAGCTTAGGAGCTCTCTCCTACAATGAGCAGTTCTTC,CASSLGALSYNEQFF
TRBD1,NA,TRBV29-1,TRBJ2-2,TGCAGCGTGCTACAGGGGACCGGGGAGCTGTTTTTT,CSVLQGTGELFF
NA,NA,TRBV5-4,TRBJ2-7,TGTGCCAGCATTAGTGAGAATTCCTACGAGCAGTACTTC,CASISENSYEQYF
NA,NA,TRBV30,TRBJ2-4,TGTGCCTGGAGCGTCGGGGACCCGAGTTCGAGCATTCAGTACTTC,CAWSVGDPSSSIQYF
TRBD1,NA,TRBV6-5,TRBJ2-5,TGTGCCAGCAGTCCCGGGACAGGGTTGACCCAGTACTTC,CASSPGTGLTQYF
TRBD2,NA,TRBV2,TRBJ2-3,TGTGCCAGCCCAACGGGACTAGCCGACCTTGATACGCAGTATTTT,CASPTGLADLDTQYF
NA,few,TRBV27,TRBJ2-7,TGTGCCAGCAGTTTATCAGGGGACGAGCAGTACTTC,CASSLSGDEQYF
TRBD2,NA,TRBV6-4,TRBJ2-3,TGTGCCAGCAGTGAAGTTGCGGGGGGGCCTGGACCAGATACGCAGTATTTT,CASSEVAGGPGPDTQYF
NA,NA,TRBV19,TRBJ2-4,TGTGCCAGTGGGCGGATGGAGGACATTCAGTACTTC,CASGRMEDIQYF
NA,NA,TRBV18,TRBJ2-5,TGTGCCAGCTCATACCGAGAGACCCAGTACTTC,CASSYRETQYF
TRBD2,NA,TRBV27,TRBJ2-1,TGTGCCAGCACCCTGAGCGGGGGGGCGAATGAGCAGTTCTTC,CASTLSGGANEQFF
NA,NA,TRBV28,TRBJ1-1,TGTGCCAGCAGTTTACCCCAGGAGTTGGCTGAAGCTTTCTTT,CASSLPQELAEAFF
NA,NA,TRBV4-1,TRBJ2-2,TGCGCCAGCAGCCACTCAACAGGGCGGAACACCGGGGAGCTGTTTTTT,CASSHSTGRNTGELFF
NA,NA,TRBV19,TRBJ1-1,TGTGCCAGTAGTATGATCGGTAAGGAAGCTTTCTTT,CASSMIGKEAFF
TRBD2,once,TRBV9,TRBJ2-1,TGTGCCAGCAGCCAAGGGACTAGCGGGAGCTCCTACAATGAGCAGTTCTTC,CASSQGTSGSSYNEQFF
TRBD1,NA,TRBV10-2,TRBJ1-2,TGCGCCAGCAGGGGACAGGGAATCGGCTACACCTTC,CASRGQGIGYTF
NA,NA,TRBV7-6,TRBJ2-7,TGTGCCAGCAGCTTTGGCGAGGGGGGCCTCTCCTACGAGCAGTACTTC,CASSFGEGGLSYEQYF
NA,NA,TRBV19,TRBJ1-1,TGTGCCAGTAATACAGGGTCCTTTGACAAAGCTTTCTTT,CASNTGSFDKAFF
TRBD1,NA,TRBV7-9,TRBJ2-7,TGTGCCAGCAGCGACTCAACACAGGGGATCGAGCAGTACTTC,CASSDSTQGIEQYF
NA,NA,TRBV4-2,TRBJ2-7,TGTGCCAGCAGCCAAGAGACCCAGAGCTCCTACGAGCAGTACTTC,CASSQETQSSYEQYF
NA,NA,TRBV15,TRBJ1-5,TGTGCCACCAGCAGAGAGATGGCGGGAGGTCAGCCCCAGCATTTT,CATSREMAGGQPQHF
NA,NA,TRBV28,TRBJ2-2,TGTGCCAGCAGTTCACCGGAGAACACCGGGGAGCTGTTTTTT,CASSSPENTGELFF
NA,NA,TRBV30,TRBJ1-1,TGTGCCTGGAGTGTACCGGCGGAGAACGCTGAAGCTTTCTTT,CAWSVPAENAEAFF
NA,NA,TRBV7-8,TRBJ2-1,TGTGCCAGCAGCTATTACAATGAGCAGTTCTTC,CASSYYNEQFF
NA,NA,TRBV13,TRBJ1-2,TGTGCCAGCAGCTTAGGGAGCCCCAATGGGAATGGCTACACCTTC,CASSLGSPNGNGYTF
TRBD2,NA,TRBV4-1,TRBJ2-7,TGCGCCAGCAGCCAATCCCTAGCGGGGCACTACGAGCAGTACTTC,CASSQSLAGHYEQYF
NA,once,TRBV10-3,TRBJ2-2,TGTGCCATCAATCTAGACACCGGGGAGCTGTTTTTT,CAINLDTGELFF
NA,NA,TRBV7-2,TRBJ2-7,TGTGCCAGCAGCTTAGTTGACTTTCAGGCGTCCACTTACGAGCAGTACTTC,CASSLVDFQASTYEQYF
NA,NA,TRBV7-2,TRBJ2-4,TGTGCCAGCAGCCCGATTGGGAACATTCAGTACTTC,CASSPIGNIQYF
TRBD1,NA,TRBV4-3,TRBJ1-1,TGCGCCAGCAGCCAAGATAGACAGGGGGCTTGGAACACTGAAGCTTTCTTT,CASSQDRQGAWNTEAFF
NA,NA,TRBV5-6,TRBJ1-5,TGTGCCAGCAGCCTGGGGACGGGCAATCAGCCCCAGCATTTT,CASSLGTGNQPQHF
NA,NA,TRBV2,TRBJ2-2,TGTGCCAGCAGTGACGGGCGGGGGAACACCGGGGAGCTGTTTTTT,CASSDGRGNTGELFF
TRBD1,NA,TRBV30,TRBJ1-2,TGTGCCTGGATGGGGGTCGGGACAGGGGCTAACTATGGCTACACCTTC,CAWMGVGTGANYGYTF
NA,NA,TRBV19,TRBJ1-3,TGTGCCAGTAGACCGGACAGCAGCTCTGGAAACACCATATATTTT,CASRPDSSSGNTIYF
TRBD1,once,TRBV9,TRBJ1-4,TGTGCCAGCAGCTCAGGACAGGCCTCTAATGAAAAACTGTTTTTT,CASSSGQASNEKLFF
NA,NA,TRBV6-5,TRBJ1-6,TGTGCCAGCAGTTACGACGGCACCCCACCCCTCCACTTT,CASSYDGTPPLHF
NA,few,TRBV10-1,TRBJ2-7,TGCGCCAGCATTCGTACCAAGGTAGCTTTCCACGAGCAGTACTTC,CASIRTKVAFHEQYF
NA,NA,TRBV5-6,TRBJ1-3,TGTGCCAGCAGCTTGGCTCGAAGGGCGGTATTTGGAAACACCATATATTTT,CASSLARRAVFGNTIYF
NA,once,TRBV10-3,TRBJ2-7,TGTGCCATCAGCAGGGATTACGAGCAGTACTTC,CAISRDYEQYF
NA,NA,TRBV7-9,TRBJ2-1,TGTGCCAGCAGCCCTAGCGTTGAGCAGTTCTTC,CASSPSVEQFF
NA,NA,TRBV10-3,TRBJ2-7,TGTGCCATCACCTTTGGCGGCGAGCAGTACTTC,CAITFGGEQYF
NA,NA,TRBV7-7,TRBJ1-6,TGTGCCAGCAGCTTGACAGCAGATTCACCCCTCCACTTT,CASSLTADSPLHF
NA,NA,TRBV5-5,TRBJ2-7,TGTGCCAGCAGCTTAGGAGGTGACGAGCAGTACTTC,CASSLGGDEQYF
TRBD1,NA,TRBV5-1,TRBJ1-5,TGCGCCAGCAGCTACGGACAGGGAATAAATCAGCCCCAGCATTTT,CASSYGQGINQPQHF
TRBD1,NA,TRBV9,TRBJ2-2,TGTGCCAGCAGCGACACAGGGGCCGGGGAGCTGTTTTTT,CASSDTGAGELFF
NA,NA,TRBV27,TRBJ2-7,TGTGCCAGCAGTCCCGGGGGGCTTTACGAGCAGTACTTC,CASSPGGLYEQYF
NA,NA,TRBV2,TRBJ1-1,TGTGCCAGCAGTGATTACACTGAAGCTTTCTTT,CASSDYTEAFF
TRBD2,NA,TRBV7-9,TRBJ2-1,TGTGCCAGCAGTCTCCTAGCGGGGTCGTACAATGAGCAGTTCTTC,CASSLLAGSYNEQFF
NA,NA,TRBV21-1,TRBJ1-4,TGTGCCACCCCAAACCCGGGCAAAGGGGGTGAAAAACTGTTTTTT,CATPNPGKGGEKLFF
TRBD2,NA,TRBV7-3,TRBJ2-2,TGTGCCAGCAGCTCGCCGACTAGCGGGGGGGCCGGGGAGCTGTTTTTT,CASSSPTSGGAGELFF
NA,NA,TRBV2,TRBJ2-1,TGTGCCAGCAGTGAAGACGGCAGCTCCTACAATGAGCAGTTCTTC,CASSEDGSSYNEQFF
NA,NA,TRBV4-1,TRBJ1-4,TGCGCCAGCAGCCAAGCGCGCAGTAATGAAAAACTGTTTTTT,CASSQARSNEKLFF
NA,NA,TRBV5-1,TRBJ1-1,TGCGCCAGCAGCTTGGGAGGGACCACTGAAGCTTTCTTT,CASSLGGTTEAFF
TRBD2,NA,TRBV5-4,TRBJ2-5,TGTGCCAGCAGCTTCAGCGGGGGGGCGAAGACCCAGTACTTC,CASSFSGGAKTQYF
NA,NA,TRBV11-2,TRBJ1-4,TGTGCCAGCAGCTTAGAGCAGGGCACAACTAATGAAAAACTGTTTTTT,CASSLEQGTTNEKLFF
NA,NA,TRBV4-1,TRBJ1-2,TGCGCCAGCAGCCAAGATGTGGGGAACAGCCGCTATGGCTACACCTTC,CASSQDVGNSRYGYTF